This TCR beta chain was obtained from a study of CD8 T cells in ankylosing spondylitis. Germline V gene sequence: CDR1 SGHRS, CDR2 YFSETQ. The J segment lost 1 base and the V segment lost 1 base, leaving 1 base of the junction unmatched. The CDR3 contains 16 residues. A single record per CDR3 protein comes from TCRdb applying MiXCR to the 5' RACE reads. The sample carries around 540,000 distinct CDR3 sequences, roughly an eighth recorded once. Study-level findings and limits: Among TCR beta sequences, a motif of 7 to 9 highly homologous variants appeared characteristic of ankylosing spondylitis blood.

This clonotype was counted only a few times. Its matching antigen is unknown. This receptor was obtained from a male donor with ankylosing spondylitis. The V call is TRBV5-1, the J call TRBJ2-3; 12 bases fit TRBD2. The sample was blood, either unsorted or a sorted T cell fraction (not recorded which). The CDR3 nucleotides read TGCGCCAGCAGCTTGCCTAGCGGGGGGGGCACAGATACGCAGTATTTT. Amino acids: CASSLPSGGGTDTQYF.